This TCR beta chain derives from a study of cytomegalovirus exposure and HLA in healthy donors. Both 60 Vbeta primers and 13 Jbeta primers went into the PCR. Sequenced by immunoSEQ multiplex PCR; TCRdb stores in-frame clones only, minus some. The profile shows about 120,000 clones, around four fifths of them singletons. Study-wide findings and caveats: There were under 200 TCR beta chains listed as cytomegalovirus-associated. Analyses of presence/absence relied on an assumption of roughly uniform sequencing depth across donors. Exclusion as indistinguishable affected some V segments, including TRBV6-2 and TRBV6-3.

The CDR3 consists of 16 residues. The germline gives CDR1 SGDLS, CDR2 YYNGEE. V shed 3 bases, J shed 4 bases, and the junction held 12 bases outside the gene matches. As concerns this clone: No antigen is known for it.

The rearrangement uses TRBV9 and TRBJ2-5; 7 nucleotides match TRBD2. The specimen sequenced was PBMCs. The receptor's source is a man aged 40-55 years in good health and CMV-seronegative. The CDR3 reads CASSARDGRGGETQYF. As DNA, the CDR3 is TGTGCCAGCAGCGCCAGAGACGGGCGCGGGGGAGAGACCCAGTACTTC.